These 16 T cell receptor beta chains were all obtained from the same sample, sequenced in a study. TCRdb fed the 5' RACE reads into MiXCR, producing one record per CDR3 protein. The table lists roughly 38,000 distinct CDR3 sequences, 18% of them singletons. The sample comprised naive CD4+ T cells sorted from a lymph node. As to subset: naive CD4+ T cells, CD4+CD45RA+CD25-. The origin of the receptors is a female donor with breast cancer.

The rearrangement joins TRBV6-2 or TRBV6-3 to TRBJ1-1; D is unclear. The CDR3 is 15 residues long. Looked up from germline, CDR1 is MNHEY and CDR2 is SVGEGT. With 4 bases removed from V and 0 bases from J, the gap between germline ends came to 12 bases. The CDR3, as DNA: TGTGCCAGCAGTTTTGGACGGAGCATGAACACTGAAGCTTTCTTT. The encoded protein is CASSFGRSMNTEAFF.

This clonotype rates as medium-sized (0.01 to 0.1%). The V and J genes are TRBV7-8 and TRBJ2-7, with D perhaps TRBD2 (6 bases). Germline V gives CDR1 SGHVS, CDR2 FQNEAQ. The ends were cut back, 1 base at V and 7 bases at J, with 11 bases in the middle. CDR3 length: 13 residues. The CDR3 bases are TGTGCCAGCAGCTTAGAGCCCGGGGGTGAGCAGTACTTC. It specifies CASSLEPGGEQYF.

This clonotype was counted at least ten times. V usage is TRBV10-3 and J usage is TRBJ1-4, with TRBD1 matching over 10 bases. V dropped 6 bases and J dropped 6; count of bases not matched to a gene: 7. The CDR3 runs 15 residues. The V gene's germline CDR1 is ENHRY and CDR2 SYGVKD. Here the CDR3 DNA reads TGTGCCATCAGGGGATACGGGACAGGGGATGAAAAACTGTTTTTT. Amino acids: CAIRGYGTGDEKLFF.

This clonotype was seen many times. The chain uses TRBV4-1 and TRBJ2-2, with 8 bases identical to TRBD2. The CDR3 runs to 16 residues. From germline, CDR1 is MGHRA and CDR2 YSYEKL. V lost 6 bases, J lost 8 bases, and 14 bases stayed unmatched. CDR3 DNA: TGCGCCAGCAGAGGCGGGAGGATCCTGGGAGAGGGGGAGCTGTTTTTT. Protein: CASRGGRILGEGELFF.

In this sample, this clonotype turned up many times. The J gene is TRBJ2-5, the V gene TRBV29-1, with D possibly being TRBD2 (6 bases). V lost 7 bases and J lost 2, with 14 bases in between. Germline V gene lookup returns CDR1 SQVTM and CDR2 ANQGSEA. The CDR3 sequence is 13 residues long. The CDR3 here is CSGKWTIQETQYF. DNA of the CDR3: TGCAGCGGCAAGTGGACTATACAAGAGACCCAGTACTTC.

The CDR3 is CASSQDRAGDPTKQYF. The DNA of the CDR3 is TGTGCCAGCAGCCAAGATAGGGCAGGAGACCCCACGAAGCAGTACTTC. The rearrangement links TRBV4-2 to TRBJ2-7; D ambiguous. Germline assignment: CDR1 LGHNA and CDR2 YNFKEQ. The CDR3 loop spans 16 amino acids. The V and J ends lost 0 bases and 8 bases respectively, with 20 bases between them.

This clonotype was counted a few times. The CDR3 coding sequence is TGCAGCGCCACGCTGGGGGCGGGGGGTGAAAAACTGTTTTTT. Protein: CSATLGAGGEKLFF. The gene calls are TRBV29-1 and TRBJ1-4; TRBD1 might be the D (6 bases). V shed 7 bases and J shed 7 bases, with 19 bases lying between them. The V gene's germline CDR1 is SQVTM and CDR2 ANQGSEA. This CDR3 contains 14 residues.

Regarding this clonotype: Just one base apart from a much larger clone, this may be a read error. The chain carries TRBV5-1 and TRBJ1-3; no definite D call. Looked up from germline, CDR1 is SGHRS and CDR2 is YFSETQ. The CDR3 runs 15 residues. The V and J ends lost 4 bases and 2 bases respectively, with 13 bases between them. CDR3 region: CASSRHDVTGNTIYF. DNA of the CDR3: TGCGCCAGCAGCCGCCACGATGTGACTGGAAACACCATATATTTT. Together with reference TRBV5-1 and TRBJ1-3, the CDR3 gives the full variable domain: KAGVTQTPRYLIKTRGQQVTLSCSPISGHRSVSWYQQTPGQGLQFLFEYFSETQRNKGNFPGRFSGRQFSNSRSEMNVSTLELGDSALYLCASSRHDVTGNTIYFGEGSWLTVV.

Ten or more counts support this clonotype. The V call is TRBV20-1, the J call TRBJ1-1; no reliable D call. Germline CDR1 reads DFQATT; CDR2 reads SNEGSKA (reference sequence). The CDR3 is made up of 10 amino acids. The CDR3 bases are TGCAGAGCCGATAATAAACAAGCTTTCTTT. Translating it yields CRADNKQAFF.

This clonotype was recorded at least ten times. The chain uses TRBV20-1 and TRBJ1-5, with 10 bases identical to TRBD1. With 3 bases clipped from V and 5 bases from J, the junction kept 4 bases outside the gene matches. Germline assignment: CDR1 DFQATT and CDR2 SNEGSKA (reference sequence). The CDR3 contains 14 residues. CDR3 nucleotide sequence: TGCAGTGCTAGCTTTGGACAGGGGGATCAGCCCCAGCATTTT. This translates into CSASFGQGDQPQHF.

The table lists this clonotype with many counts. V is TRBV9 and J is TRBJ2-5; D unclear. In germline, CDR1 is SGDLS, CDR2 YYNGEE. The V and J ends lost 4 bases and 3 bases respectively, with 10 bases between them. The CDR3 covers 13 residues. The CDR3 reads CASSQRLEETQYF. For the CDR3, the DNA is TGTGCCAGCAGCCAGAGGTTAGAAGAGACCCAGTACTTC.

This clonotype was detected only a few times. The J gene is TRBJ2-1, the V gene TRBV11-1; 10 bases are a match to TRBD2. Unmatched junction bases numbered 2, after V lost 5 bases and J lost 7 bases. Germline CDR1 and CDR2: SGHAT and FQDESV (reference sequence). CDR3 size: 13 residues. CDR3 bases: TGTGCCAGCAGCCGGACTAGCGGAAATGAGCAGTTCTTC. Its translation is CASSRTSGNEQFF.

This clonotype was observed at least ten times. The chain couples TRBV4-3 to TRBJ1-4, with 7 nucleotides matching TRBD1. Trimming removed 0 bases from V and 8 bases from J; junction bases left unmatched: 9. The CDR3 has 16 amino acids. In germline, CDR1 is LGHNA, CDR2 YSLEER. The CDR3 here is CASSQDGRTGSEKLFF. In DNA, the CDR3 is TGCGCCAGCAGCCAAGATGGTAGGACAGGTTCGGAAAAACTGTTTTTT.

The chain's CDR3 is CSARATEAFF. The CDR3 DNA sequence: TGCAGTGCTAGGGCCACTGAAGCTTTCTTT. This rearrangement joins TRBV20-1 to TRBJ1-1; D is uncertain. The V gene lost 3 bases and the J gene lost 4 bases, with 3 bases spanning the gap. The CDR3 loop spans 10 amino acids. Looked up from germline, CDR1 is DFQATT and CDR2 is SNEGSKA (reference sequence).

The chain joins TRBV5-1 to TRBJ2-1; 7 bases align to TRBD2. The CDR3 sequence is 14 residues long. Germline V gene data show CDR1 as SGHRS and CDR2 as YFSETQ. The ends lost 3 bases at V and 3 bases at J; junction bases unmatched: 3. The CDR3 region is CASSWEGLYNEQFF. The CDR3 DNA sequence: TGCGCCAGCAGCTGGGAGGGCCTCTACAATGAGCAGTTCTTC.

This clonotype is medium-sized by share. The genes are TRBV6-5 and TRBJ1-2; tentative D call: TRBD1 (6 bases). The CDR3 contains 16 residues. The ends were cut back, 2 bases at V and 5 bases at J, with 18 bases in the middle. CDR1 is MNHEY, CDR2 SVGAGI, per germline. CDR3 in DNA: TGTGCCAGCAGTTACAGGGCCAGGGGCGGGTCGTATGGCTACACCTTC. Translation gives CASSYRARGGSYGYTF.